The source of this T cell receptor (beta chain) is a study of T cell repertoires in cytomegalovirus infection. In the study overall: An indication of both CMV infection and matching HLA type came from public TCR beta signatures.

Notes on this clonotype: The antigen is undetermined.

Study results and caveats: CMV carriers having the relevant HLA were flagged by cumulative public TCR beta family frequency.

TCRdb called the reads again in MiXCR, with one record for every CDR3 protein. The sample shows roughly 500,000 distinct CDR3 sequences, about 33% of them seen only once. The CDR3 has 14 residues. Germline CDR1 LGHNA, CDR2 YSLEER. Trimming took off 0 bases at V and 4 bases at J, with 7 bases between the two ends. This rearrangement joins TRBV4-3 to TRBJ2-1; D gene ambiguous. This clonotype was sampled from a human donor in good health (CMV status not recorded). Some clones in this sample may be carry-over from other donors' samples. The sequencing here drew on cultured PBMCs, taken from culture after CMV antigen stimulation. The CDR3 loop reads CASSQDGLYNEQFF. CDR3 sequence (DNA): TGCGCCAGCAGCCAAGATGGGCTTTACAATGAGCAGTTCTTC.